The T cell receptor beta chain under discussion was sequenced for a study of T cell responses to AZD1222 COVID-19 vaccine. Study-wide findings and caveats: Sampling captured repertoires only after the peak T cell response. Nearly half of spike-specific TCRs reportedly target variant regions that are unmutated in the B.1.351 and B.1.1.7 variants.

Concerning this clone itself: Its antigen is not known.

CDR1 and CDR2 (germline): PRHDT, FYEKMQ (reference sequence). The CDR3 has 16 residues. V dropped 4 bases and J dropped 0 bases, with 13 bases sitting between them. Method: immunoSEQ multiplex PCR; TCRdb's copy keeps in-frame clones and lacks some. There are roughly 150,000 clones in the sample; 91% occur only once, and around 1.2% lies in the top ten. The rearrangement links TRBV13 to TRBJ1-5; no firm D call. The sequence came from an adult who received the AZD1222 COVID-19 vaccine. The input for sequencing was peripheral blood, taken 28 days after the second AZD1222 dose. The CDR3 spells CASSSRLGGSNQPQHF. DNA for the CDR3: TGTGCCAGCAGCTCCAGACTAGGAGGTAGCAATCAGCCCCAGCATTTT.